Sequencing of this TCR beta chain was carried out in a study of cytomegalovirus exposure and HLA in healthy donors. The PCR ran on 60 Vbeta and 13 Jbeta primers. The repertoire was sequenced with immunoSEQ multiplex PCR; TCRdb's copy has only in-frame clones and lacks some. The sample carries about 190,000 clones, over 60% recorded once. Regarding the study as a whole: Clonal expansion, a later analysis showed, was greater in HLA-associated TCR beta chains than in equally common others. Researchers reportedly found TCR beta sequences accurately predicted most subjects' HLA-A and HLA-B alleles.

This clone was observed once. Its antigen is as yet unknown. V was trimmed by 1 base and J by 4 bases, leaving 8 bases between them. Germline CDR1 and CDR2: SGHVS and FNYEAQ. This CDR3 region has 14 residues. The TCR comes from a young man in good health and CMV-seropositive. Material: PBMCs. This chain connects TRBV7-6 to TRBJ2-1; D unresolved. DNA of the CDR3: TGTGCCAGCAGCTTAGGGTTACAGTACAATGAGCAGTTCTTC. Translation gives CASSLGLQYNEQFF.